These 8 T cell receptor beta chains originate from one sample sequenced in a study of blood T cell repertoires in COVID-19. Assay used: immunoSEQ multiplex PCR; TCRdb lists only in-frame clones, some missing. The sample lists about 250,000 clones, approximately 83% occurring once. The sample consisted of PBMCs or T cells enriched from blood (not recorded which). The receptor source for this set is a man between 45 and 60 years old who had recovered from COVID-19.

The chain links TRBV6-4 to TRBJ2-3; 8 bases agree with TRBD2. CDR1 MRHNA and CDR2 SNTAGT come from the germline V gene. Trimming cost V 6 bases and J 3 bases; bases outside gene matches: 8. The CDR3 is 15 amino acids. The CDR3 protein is CASRIGGASTDTQYF. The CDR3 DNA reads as TGTGCCAGCAGAATCGGGGGGGCGTCGACAGATACGCAGTATTTT.

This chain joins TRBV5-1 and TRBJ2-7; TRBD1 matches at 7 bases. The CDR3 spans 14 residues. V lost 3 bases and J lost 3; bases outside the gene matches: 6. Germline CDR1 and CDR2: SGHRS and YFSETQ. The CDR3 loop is CASSWDRANYEQYF. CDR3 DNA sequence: TGCGCCAGCAGCTGGGACAGAGCTAACTACGAGCAGTACTTC.

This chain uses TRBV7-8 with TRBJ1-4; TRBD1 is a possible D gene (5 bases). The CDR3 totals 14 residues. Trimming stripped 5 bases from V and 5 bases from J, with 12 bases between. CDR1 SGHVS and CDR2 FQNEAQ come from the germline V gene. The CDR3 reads CASSPGLPNEKLFF. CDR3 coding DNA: TGTGCCAGCAGCCCGGGACTGCCCAATGAAAAACTGTTTTTT.

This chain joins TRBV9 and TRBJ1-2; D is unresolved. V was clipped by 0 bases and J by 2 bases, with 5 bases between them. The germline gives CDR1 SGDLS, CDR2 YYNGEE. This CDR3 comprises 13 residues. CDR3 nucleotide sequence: TGTGCCAGCAGCGTAGCGGGAAACTATGGCTACACCTTC. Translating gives CASSVAGNYGYTF.

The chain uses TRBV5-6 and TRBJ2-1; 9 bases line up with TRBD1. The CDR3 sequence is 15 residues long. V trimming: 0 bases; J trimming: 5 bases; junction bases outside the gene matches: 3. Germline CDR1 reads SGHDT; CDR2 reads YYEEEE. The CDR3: CASSLGGTGHNEQFF. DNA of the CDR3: TGTGCCAGCAGCTTGGGGGGGACAGGGCACAATGAGCAGTTCTTC. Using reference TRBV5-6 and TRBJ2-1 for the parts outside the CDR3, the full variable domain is DAGVTQSPTHLIKTRGQQVTLRCSPKSGHDTVSWYQQALGQGPQFIFQYYEEEERQRGNFPDRFSGHQFPNYSSELNVNALLLGDSALYLCASSLGGTGHNEQFFGPGTRLTVL.

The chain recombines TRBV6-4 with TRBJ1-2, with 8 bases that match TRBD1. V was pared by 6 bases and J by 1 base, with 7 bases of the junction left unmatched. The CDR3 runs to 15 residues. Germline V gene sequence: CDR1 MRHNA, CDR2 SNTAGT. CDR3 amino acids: CASSRGTGSNYGYTF. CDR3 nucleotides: TGTGCCAGCAGCCGGGGGACAGGAAGTAACTATGGCTACACCTTC.

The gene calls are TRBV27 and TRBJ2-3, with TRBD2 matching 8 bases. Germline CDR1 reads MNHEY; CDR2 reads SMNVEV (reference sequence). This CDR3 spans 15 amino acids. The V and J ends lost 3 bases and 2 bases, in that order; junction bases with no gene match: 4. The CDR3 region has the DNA TGTGCCAGCAGTTTCCCGGGGGGGCACACAGATACGCAGTATTTT. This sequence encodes CASSFPGGHTDTQYF.

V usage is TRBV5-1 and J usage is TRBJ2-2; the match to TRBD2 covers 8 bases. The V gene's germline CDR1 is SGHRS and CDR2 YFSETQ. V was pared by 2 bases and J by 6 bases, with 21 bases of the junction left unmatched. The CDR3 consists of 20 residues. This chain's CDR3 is CASSFGGGIRAGDAAGELFF. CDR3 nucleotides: TGCGCCAGCAGCTTTGGAGGGGGAATTAGAGCGGGAGATGCAGCCGGGGAGCTGTTTTTT.